The next 7 T cell receptor beta chains were all read from a single sample in a study of cytomegalovirus exposure and HLA in healthy donors. The PCR ran on 60 Vbeta and 13 Jbeta primers. Sequencing used immunoSEQ multiplex PCR; TCRdb keeps in-frame clones, though not all of them. The sample totals roughly 120,000 clones. Material for sequencing was PBMCs. Source of these receptors: a man in his forties or fifties in good health and CMV-seropositive.

The rearrangement links TRBV7-3 to TRBJ2-7; weak D call: TRBD1 (5 bases). Germline V gene sequence: CDR1 SGHTA, CDR2 FQGTGA. The CDR3 runs to 13 residues. Trimming took 2 bases from V and 10 from J, leaving 15 bases between them. The CDR3 region has the DNA TGTGCCAGCAGCTTACAGGGCCCGGCGGTCCAGTACTTC. Translating it yields CASSLQGPAVQYF.

The rearrangement uses TRBV4-1 and TRBJ1-4, with 10 bases aligning to TRBD1. The V gene end was trimmed by 2 bases and the J gene end by 0 bases; junction bases not matched to a gene: 6. CDR1 is MGHRA, CDR2 YSYEKL, per germline. This CDR3 has 18 amino acids. The CDR3, as DNA: TGCGCCAGCAGCCAATATGACAGGGGGCTAGCAACTAATGAAAAACTGTTTTTT. Residues: CASSQYDRGLATNEKLFF.

The V and J genes are TRBV5-1 and TRBJ1-5; D is perhaps TRBD1 (5 bases). V lost 1 base and J 5 bases, leaving 7 bases between the germline ends. The CDR3 loop spans 13 amino acids. Germline V lookup: CDR1 SGHRS, CDR2 YFSETQ. DNA of the CDR3: TGCGCCAGCAGCTTGTCGACAGATCAGCCCCAGCATTTT. This gives the protein CASSLSTDQPQHF.

The genes are TRBV27 and TRBJ2-2, with a tentative D call TRBD1 (6 bases). V was shortened by 0 bases and J by 6 bases, with 17 bases between the two germline ends. The germline CDR1 and CDR2 sequences are MNHEY and SMNVEV (reference sequence). This CDR3 is 17 amino acids long. The CDR3 DNA reads as TGTGCCAGCAGTTTATCAGCCGGGGACAAGGGACCCGGGGAGCTGTTTTTT. Its protein product is CASSLSAGDKGPGELFF.

The rearrangement uses TRBV7-2 and TRBJ1-4, with TRBD1 matching 7 bases. After removal of 6 bases from V and 0 bases from J, the junction contained 4 bases not matched to a gene. The CDR3 is made up of 15 amino acids. CDR1 and CDR2 from the germline V gene are SGHTA and FQGNSA. For the CDR3, the DNA is TGTGCCAGCAGATATGGACAGGCAACTAATGAAAAACTGTTTTTT. This translates into CASRYGQATNEKLFF.

The chain recombines TRBV10-1 with TRBJ2-1, with 14 bases aligning to TRBD2. The V and J ends lost 5 bases and 8 bases, in that order; junction bases with no gene match: 8. The V gene's germline CDR1 is WNHNN and CDR2 SYGVQD (reference sequence). The CDR3 spans 16 residues. CDR3 protein: CASSTGTSGRWDEQFF. The DNA for the CDR3 is TGCGCCAGCAGTACCGGGACTAGCGGGAGATGGGATGAGCAGTTCTTC.

The J gene is TRBJ1-1, the V gene TRBV10-3; the match to TRBD1 covers 8 bases. The germline CDR1 and CDR2 sequences are ENHRY and SYGVKD. CDR3 length: 16 amino acids. The J segment lost 4 bases and the V segment lost 3 bases, leaving 10 bases of the junction unmatched. The CDR3 sequence is CAISDPGAGGRTEAFF. CDR3 DNA sequence: TGTGCCATCAGTGACCCCGGGGCAGGGGGCCGCACTGAAGCTTTCTTT.